The source of this T cell receptor beta chain is a study of shared clonotypes between healthy human individuals. Study results and limitations: A small donor pool kept down the genetic and exposure-history diversity that was represented.

Note on this clone: Its cognate antigen is unknown.

None of the donors, who were healthy HIV-negative adults, had recently had acute infections or vaccinations. Sequencing used immunoSEQ multiplex PCR; TCRdb keeps in-frame clones, though not all of them. The sample lists some 2.3 million clones, over 85% occurring once. This CDR3 comprises 15 residues. The germline V gene encodes CDR1 LNHDA and CDR2 SQIVND (reference sequence). V was shortened by 7 bases and J by 0 bases, with 15 bases between the two germline ends. The source of this sequence is a man between 18 and 29 years old in good health. Some clones in this sample may be carry-over from other donors' samples. J is TRBJ1-1 and V is TRBV19; a weak D match, TRBD1 (5 bases). Input material: naive CD4+ T cells from PBMCs. Noted subset: CD45RA+ positively selected. As DNA, the CDR3 is TGTGCCAGTATGATAACCGGGACCATGAACACTGAAGCTTTCTTT. This codes for CASMITGTMNTEAFF.